The clone carrying this TCR beta chain was recorded many times. The target antigen is unknown. CDR1 and CDR2 (germline): DFQATT, SNEGSKA (reference sequence). Trimming took 5 bases from V and 0 from J; bases not matched to a gene: 1. The CDR3 covers 13 residues. This library used roughly 400 ng RNA and molecular barcoded adaptors spanning alpha/delta and beta/gamma chains. Each CDR3 protein gets one entry after TCRdb re-called the reads with MiXCR. There are 130,000 or so distinct CDR3 sequences in the sample; around 13% occur only once, and about 7.7% lies in the top ten. This sample is part of a study of read filtering for tumor transcriptome and immune sequencing. General study findings and limits: About four fifths of IR-seq clonotypes had a single read, yet these held approximately 3.7% of reads.

The rearrangement links TRBV20-1 to TRBJ1-2, with 9 bases aligning to TRBD1. The source material was a population of CD138-negative cells sorted from bone marrow. The sequence was obtained from a donor aged 40 or older with multiple myeloma. The CDR3 is CSARQGANYGYTF. CDR3 sequence (DNA): TGCAGTGCTCGACAGGGGGCTAACTATGGCTACACCTTC.